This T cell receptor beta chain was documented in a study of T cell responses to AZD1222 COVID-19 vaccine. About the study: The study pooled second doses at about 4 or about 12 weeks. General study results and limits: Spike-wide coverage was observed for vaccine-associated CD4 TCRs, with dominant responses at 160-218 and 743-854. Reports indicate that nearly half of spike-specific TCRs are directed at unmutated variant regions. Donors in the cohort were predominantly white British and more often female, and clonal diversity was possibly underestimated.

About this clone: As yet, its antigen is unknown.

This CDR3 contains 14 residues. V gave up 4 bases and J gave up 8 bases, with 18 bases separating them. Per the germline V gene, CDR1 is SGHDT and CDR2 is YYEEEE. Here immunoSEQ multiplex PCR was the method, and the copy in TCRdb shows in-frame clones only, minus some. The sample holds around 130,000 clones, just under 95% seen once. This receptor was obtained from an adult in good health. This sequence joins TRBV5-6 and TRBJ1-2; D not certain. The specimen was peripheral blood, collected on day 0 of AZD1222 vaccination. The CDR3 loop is CASSREGGRGGYTF. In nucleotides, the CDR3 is TGTGCCAGCAGCCGCGAGGGAGGTAGAGGAGGCTACACCTTC.